Listed below are T cell receptor beta chains from one sample, sequenced in a study of cytomegalovirus exposure and HLA in healthy donors. Measured with immunoSEQ multiplex PCR; TCRdb has only the in-frame clones, and not every one. The sample has 150,000 or so clones; 65% to 80% are singletons. The sequenced sample consisted of PBMCs. All receptors come from a female donor in good health and CMV-seronegative. Both conserved end residues are part of each CDR3. D genes are given only for firm matches.

V,J,length,D,CDR3,DNA
TRBV6-4,TRBJ2-1,14,-,CASSEDSSYNEQFF,TGTGCCAGCAGTGAGGACAGCTCCTACAACGAGCAGTTCTTC
TRBV25-1,TRBJ1-3,14,TRBD1,CATELQGVGNTIYF,TGTGCCACTGAATTACAGGGGGTCGGAAACACCATATATTTT
TRBV5-6,TRBJ1-2,15,-,CASSFIPDANYGYTF,TGTGCCAGCAGCTTTATACCAGATGCTAACTATGGCTACACCTTC
TRBV12-2,TRBJ1-5,14,-,CASRLARGEQPQHF,TGTGCAAGTCGCTTAGCGCGGGGTGAACAGCCCCAGCATTTT
TRBV7-2,TRBJ1-3,18,TRBD1,CASSLSLQTGKAGNTIYF,TGTGCCAGCAGCTTATCCCTCCAGACAGGGAAAGCTGGAAACACCATATATTTT
TRBV25-1,TRBJ2-7,14,TRBD1,CASSVQGASYEQYF,TGTGCCAGCAGTGTCCAGGGGGCCTCCTACGAGCAGTACTTC
TRBV11-3,TRBJ1-3,14,-,CASSDGGSGNTIYF,TGTGCCAGCAGCGACGGGGGCTCTGGAAACACCATATATTTT
TRBV25-1,TRBJ2-1,14,-,CASSDSNLYNEQFF,TGTGCCAGCAGTGACTCCAATCTATACAATGAGCAGTTCTTC
TRBV5-4,TRBJ1-2,15,TRBD1,CASSLRTGNPHGYTF,TGTGCCAGCAGCTTGAGGACAGGAAATCCCCATGGCTACACCTTC
TRBV6-5,TRBJ1-2,15,TRBD1,CASSYLDRGGYGYTF,TGTGCCAGCAGTTACTTGGACAGGGGAGGCTATGGCTACACCTTC